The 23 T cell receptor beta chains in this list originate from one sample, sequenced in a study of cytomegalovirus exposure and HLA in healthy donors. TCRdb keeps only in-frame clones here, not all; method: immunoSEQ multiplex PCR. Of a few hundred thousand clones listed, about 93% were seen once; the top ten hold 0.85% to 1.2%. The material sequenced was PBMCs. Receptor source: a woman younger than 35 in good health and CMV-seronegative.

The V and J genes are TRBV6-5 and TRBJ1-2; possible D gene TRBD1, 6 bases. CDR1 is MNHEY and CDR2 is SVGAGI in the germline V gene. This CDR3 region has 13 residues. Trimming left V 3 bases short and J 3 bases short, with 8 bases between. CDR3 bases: TGTGCCAGCAGTTATTACAGGGACTATGGCTACACCTTC. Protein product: CASSYYRDYGYTF.

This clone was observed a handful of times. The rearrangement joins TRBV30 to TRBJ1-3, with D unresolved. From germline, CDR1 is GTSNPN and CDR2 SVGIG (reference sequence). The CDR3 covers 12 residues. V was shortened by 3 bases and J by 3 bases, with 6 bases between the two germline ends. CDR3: CAWSRGGNTIYF. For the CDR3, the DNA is TGTGCCTGGAGCAGAGGTGGAAACACCATATATTTT.

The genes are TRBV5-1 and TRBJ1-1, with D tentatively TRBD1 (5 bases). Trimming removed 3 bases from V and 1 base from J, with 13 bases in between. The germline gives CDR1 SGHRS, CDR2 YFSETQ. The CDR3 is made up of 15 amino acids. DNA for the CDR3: TGCGCCAGCAGCTCGCGAGAAGGACAGAACACTGAAGCTTTCTTT. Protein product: CASSSREGQNTEAFF.

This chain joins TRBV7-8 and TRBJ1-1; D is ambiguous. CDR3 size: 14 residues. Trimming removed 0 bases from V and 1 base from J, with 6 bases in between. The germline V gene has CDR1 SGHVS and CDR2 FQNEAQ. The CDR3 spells CASSLAQENTEAFF. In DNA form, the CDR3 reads TGTGCCAGCAGCTTAGCCCAGGAGAACACTGAAGCTTTCTTT.

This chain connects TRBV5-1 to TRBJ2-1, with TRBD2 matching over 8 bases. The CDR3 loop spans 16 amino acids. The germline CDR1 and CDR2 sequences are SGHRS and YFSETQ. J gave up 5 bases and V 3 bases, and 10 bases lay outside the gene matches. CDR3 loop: CASSSLSGSTNNEQFF. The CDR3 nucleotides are TGCGCCAGCAGCTCCCTGAGCGGGAGTACCAACAATGAGCAGTTCTTC.

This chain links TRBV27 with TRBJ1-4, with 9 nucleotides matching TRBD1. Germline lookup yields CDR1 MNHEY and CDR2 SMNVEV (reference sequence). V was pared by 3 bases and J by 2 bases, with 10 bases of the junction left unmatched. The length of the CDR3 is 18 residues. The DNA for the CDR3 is TGTGCCAGCAGTTTGCGTCCCGGGACAGGGTCTACTAATGAAAAACTGTTTTTT. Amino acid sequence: CASSLRPGTGSTNEKLFF.

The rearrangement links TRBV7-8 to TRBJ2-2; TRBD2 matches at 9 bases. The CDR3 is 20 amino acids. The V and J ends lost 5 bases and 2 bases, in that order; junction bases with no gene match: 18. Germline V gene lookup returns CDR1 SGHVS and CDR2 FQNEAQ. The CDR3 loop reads CASSRIQLAGRGLNTGELFF. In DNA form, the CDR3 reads TGTGCCAGCAGCCGAATCCAACTAGCGGGCCGGGGACTCAACACCGGGGAGCTGTTTTTT.

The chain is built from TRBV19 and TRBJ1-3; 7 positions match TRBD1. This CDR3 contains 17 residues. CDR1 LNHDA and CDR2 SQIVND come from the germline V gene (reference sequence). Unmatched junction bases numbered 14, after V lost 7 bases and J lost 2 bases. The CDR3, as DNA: TGTGCCAGTACCGAAGGGACCTTAACAGGGGCTGGAAACACCATATATTTT. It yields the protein CASTEGTLTGAGNTIYF.

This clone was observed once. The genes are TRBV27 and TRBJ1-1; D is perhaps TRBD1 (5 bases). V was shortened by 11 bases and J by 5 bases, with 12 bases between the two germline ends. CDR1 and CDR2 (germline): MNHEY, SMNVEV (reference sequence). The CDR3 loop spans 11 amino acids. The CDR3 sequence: CAVCGGTEAFF. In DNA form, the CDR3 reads TGTGCCGTCTGCGGGGGGACTGAAGCTTTCTTT.

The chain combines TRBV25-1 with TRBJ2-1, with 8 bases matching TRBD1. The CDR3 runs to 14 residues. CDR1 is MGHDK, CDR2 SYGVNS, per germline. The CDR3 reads CATARDRRDEEQFF. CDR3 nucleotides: TGTGCTACCGCCCGGGACAGGAGAGACGAGGAGCAGTTCTTC.

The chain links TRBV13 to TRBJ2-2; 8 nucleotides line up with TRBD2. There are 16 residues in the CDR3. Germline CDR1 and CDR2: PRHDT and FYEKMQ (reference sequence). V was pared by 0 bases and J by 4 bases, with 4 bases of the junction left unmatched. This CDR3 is CASSLGAGATTGELFF. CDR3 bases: TGTGCCAGCAGCTTAGGAGCGGGAGCCACCACCGGGGAGCTGTTTTTT.

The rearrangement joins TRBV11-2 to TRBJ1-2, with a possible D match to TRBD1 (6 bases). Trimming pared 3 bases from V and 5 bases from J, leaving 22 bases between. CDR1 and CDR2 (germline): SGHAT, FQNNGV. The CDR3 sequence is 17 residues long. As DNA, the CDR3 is TGTGCCAGCAGCTTGGGGACATCCCGGATTTCGCTTTATGGCTACACCTTC. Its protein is CASSLGTSRISLYGYTF.

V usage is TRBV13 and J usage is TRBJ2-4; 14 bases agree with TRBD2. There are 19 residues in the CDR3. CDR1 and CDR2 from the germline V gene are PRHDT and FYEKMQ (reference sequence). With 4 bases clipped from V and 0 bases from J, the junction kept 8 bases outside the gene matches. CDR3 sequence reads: CASSSGLAGGLLAKNIQYF. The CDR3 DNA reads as TGTGCCAGCAGCTCCGGACTAGCGGGAGGTCTCCTAGCCAAAAACATTCAGTACTTC.

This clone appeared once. The CDR3, as DNA: TGTGCCTTCATCCCCCCAGGCACCTATGGCTACACCTTC. The encoded protein is CAFIPPGTYGYTF. The chain has TRBV25-1 and TRBJ1-2; the D is unclear. The CDR3 has 13 amino acids. Germline V gene lookup returns CDR1 MGHDK and CDR2 SYGVNS. Trimming shortened V by 11 bases and J by 4 bases, and 17 bases separated the two germline ends.

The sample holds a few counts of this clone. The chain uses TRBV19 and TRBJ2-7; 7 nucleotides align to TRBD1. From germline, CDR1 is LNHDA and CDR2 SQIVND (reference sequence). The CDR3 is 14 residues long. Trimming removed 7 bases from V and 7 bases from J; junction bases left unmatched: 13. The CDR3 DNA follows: TGTGCCAGTAAGGCCGAGGGGGCGTTGAGTGAGCAGTACTTC. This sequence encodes CASKAEGALSEQYF.

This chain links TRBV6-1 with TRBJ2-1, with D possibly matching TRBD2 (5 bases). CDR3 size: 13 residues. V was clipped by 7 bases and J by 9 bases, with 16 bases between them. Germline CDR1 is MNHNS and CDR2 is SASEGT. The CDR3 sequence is CASTPSTSAEQFF. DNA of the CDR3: TGTGCCAGCACTCCTAGCACTTCGGCTGAGCAGTTCTTC.

The CDR3 bases are TGCGCCAGCAGCCAAGAAGGGACTTATCAGCCCCAGCATTTT. Protein: CASSQEGTYQPQHF. The chain recombines TRBV4-1 with TRBJ1-5, with a tentative D call TRBD1 (5 bases). The CDR3 totals 14 residues. Looked up from germline, CDR1 is MGHRA and CDR2 is YSYEKL. Trimming took 0 bases from V and 5 from J, leaving 8 bases between them.

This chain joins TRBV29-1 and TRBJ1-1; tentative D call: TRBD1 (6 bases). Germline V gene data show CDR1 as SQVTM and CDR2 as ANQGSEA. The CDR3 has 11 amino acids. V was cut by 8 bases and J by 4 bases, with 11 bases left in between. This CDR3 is CSLLGGTEAFF. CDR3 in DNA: TGCAGCCTCCTAGGGGGCACTGAAGCTTTCTTT.

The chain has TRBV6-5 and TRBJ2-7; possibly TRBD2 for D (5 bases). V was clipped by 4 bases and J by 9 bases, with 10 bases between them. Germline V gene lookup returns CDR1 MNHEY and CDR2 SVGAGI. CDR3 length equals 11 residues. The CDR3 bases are TGTGCCAGCAGTTCCATTGCGGGGCAGTACTTC. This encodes CASSSIAGQYF.

CDR3 DNA sequence: TGTGCCAGCAGCCGTGACAGGAGTTCAAATAGCAATCAGCCCCAGCATTTT. This gives the protein CASSRDRSSNSNQPQHF. V is TRBV21-1 and J is TRBJ1-5; TRBD1 is taken as the D call from the table, unchecked against the DNA. TRBV21-1 is a known pseudogene. CDR3 size: 17 residues.

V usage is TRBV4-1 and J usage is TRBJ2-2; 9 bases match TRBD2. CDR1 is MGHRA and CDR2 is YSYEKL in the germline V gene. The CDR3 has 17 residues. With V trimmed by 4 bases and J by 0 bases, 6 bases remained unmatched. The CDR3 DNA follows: TGCGCCAGCAGCCCCCGGGTAGCGGGAGCGAACACCGGGGAGCTGTTTTTT. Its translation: CASSPRVAGANTGELFF.

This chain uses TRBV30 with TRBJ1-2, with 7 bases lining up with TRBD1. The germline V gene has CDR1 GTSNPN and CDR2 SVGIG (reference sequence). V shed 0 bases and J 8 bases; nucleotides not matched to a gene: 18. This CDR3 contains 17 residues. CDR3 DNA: TGTGCCTGGAGTGTCAGAGTTGGGACAGCCCCTCGAAAGGGCTACACCTTC. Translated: CAWSVRVGTAPRKGYTF. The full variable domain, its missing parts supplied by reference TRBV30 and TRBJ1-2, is SQTIHQWPATLVQPVGSPLSLECTVEGTSNPNLYWYRQAAGRGLQLLFYSVGIGQISSEVPQNLSASRPQDRQFILSSKKLLLSDSGFYLCAWSVRVGTAPRKGYTFGSGTRLTVV.

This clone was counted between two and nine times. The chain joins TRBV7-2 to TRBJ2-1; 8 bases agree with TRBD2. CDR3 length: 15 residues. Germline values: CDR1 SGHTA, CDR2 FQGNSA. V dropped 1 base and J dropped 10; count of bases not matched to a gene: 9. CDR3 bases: TGTGCCAGCAGCTTAGACGGGAGGGCGGGAGGAGAGCAGTTCTTC. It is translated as CASSLDGRAGGEQFF.